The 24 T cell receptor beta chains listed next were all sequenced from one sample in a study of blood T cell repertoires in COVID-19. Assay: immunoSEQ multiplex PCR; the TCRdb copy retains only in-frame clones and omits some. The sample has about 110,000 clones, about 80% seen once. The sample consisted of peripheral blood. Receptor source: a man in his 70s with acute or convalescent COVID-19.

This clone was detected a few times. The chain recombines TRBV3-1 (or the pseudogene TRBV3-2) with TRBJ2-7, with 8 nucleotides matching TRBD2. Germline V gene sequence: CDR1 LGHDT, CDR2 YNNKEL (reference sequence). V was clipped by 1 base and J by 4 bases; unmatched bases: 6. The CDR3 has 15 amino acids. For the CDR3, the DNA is TGTGCCAGCAGCCAAGCGGCGGGGGGCGAATACGAGCAGTACTTC. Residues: CASSQAAGGEYEQYF.

CDR3 sequence reads: CASSSLEHGELFF. The CDR3 region has the DNA TGCGCCAGCAGCTCGCTTGAGCATGGGGAGCTGTTTTTT. The chain couples TRBV4-3 to TRBJ2-2, with no clear D. The germline V and J ends were trimmed by 5 bases and 8 bases, with 12 bases remaining between them. The CDR3 covers 13 residues. Germline V gene lookup returns CDR1 LGHNA and CDR2 YSLEER.

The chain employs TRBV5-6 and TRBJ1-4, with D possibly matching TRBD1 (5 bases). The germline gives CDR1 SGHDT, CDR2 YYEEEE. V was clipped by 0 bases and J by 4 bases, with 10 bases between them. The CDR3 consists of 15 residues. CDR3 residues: CASSLVDRVNEKLFF. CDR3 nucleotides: TGTGCCAGCAGCTTGGTCGACAGAGTTAATGAAAAACTGTTTTTT.

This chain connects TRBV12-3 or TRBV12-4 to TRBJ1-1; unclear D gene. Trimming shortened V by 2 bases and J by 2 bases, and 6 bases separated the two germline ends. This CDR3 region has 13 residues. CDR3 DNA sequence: TGTGCCAGCAGTTTAATGACAAACACTGAAGCTTTCTTT. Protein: CASSLMTNTEAFF.

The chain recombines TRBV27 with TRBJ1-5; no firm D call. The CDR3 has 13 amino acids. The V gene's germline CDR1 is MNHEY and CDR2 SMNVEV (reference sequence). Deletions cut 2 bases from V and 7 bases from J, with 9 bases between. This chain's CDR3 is CASSLVVGQPQHF. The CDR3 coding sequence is TGTGCCAGCAGTTTAGTGGTGGGCCAGCCCCAGCATTTT.

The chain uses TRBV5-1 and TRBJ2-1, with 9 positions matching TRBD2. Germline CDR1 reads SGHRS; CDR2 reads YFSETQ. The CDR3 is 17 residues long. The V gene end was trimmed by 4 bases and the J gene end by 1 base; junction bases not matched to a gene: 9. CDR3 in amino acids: CASSGGSGGSSYNEQFF. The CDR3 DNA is TGCGCCAGCAGCGGAGGGAGCGGGGGGTCGTCCTACAATGAGCAGTTCTTC.

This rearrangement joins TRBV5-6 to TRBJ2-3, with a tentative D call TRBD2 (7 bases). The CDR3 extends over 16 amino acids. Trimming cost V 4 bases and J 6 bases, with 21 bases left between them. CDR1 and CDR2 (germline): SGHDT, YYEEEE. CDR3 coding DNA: TGTGCCAGCAGCCTGTTTTGGGGGGGGGCCCTCGATACGCAGTATTTT. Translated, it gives CASSLFWGGALDTQYF.

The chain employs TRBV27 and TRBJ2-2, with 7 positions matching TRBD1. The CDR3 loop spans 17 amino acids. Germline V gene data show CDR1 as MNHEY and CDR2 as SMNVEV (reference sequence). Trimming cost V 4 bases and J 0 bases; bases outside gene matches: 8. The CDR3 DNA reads TGTGCCAGCAGTTCCAGCAGAACAGGGGCGAACACCGGGGAGCTGTTTTTT. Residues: CASSSSRTGANTGELFF.

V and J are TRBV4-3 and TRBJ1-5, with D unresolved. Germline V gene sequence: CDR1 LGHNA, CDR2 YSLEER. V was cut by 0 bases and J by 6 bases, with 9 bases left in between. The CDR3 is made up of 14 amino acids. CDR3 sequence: CASSQDGEGQPQHF. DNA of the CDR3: TGCGCCAGCAGCCAAGACGGAGAGGGTCAGCCCCAGCATTTT.

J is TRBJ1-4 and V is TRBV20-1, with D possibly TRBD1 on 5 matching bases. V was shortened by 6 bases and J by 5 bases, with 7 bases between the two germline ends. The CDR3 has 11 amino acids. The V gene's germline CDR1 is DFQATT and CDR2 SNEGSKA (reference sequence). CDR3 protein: CSAEGNEKLFF. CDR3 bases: TGCAGTGCGGAGGGGAATGAAAAACTGTTTTTT.

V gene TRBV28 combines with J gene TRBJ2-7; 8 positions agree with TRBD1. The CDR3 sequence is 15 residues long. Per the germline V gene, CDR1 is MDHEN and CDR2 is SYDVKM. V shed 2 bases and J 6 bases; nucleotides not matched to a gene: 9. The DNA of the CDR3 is TGTGCCAGCAGTTTAGGGAGAGCAGGGGGCGGCGAGCAGTACTTC. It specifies CASSLGRAGGGEQYF. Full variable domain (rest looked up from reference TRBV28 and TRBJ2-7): DVKVTQSSRYLVKRTGEKVFLECVQDMDHENMFWYRQDPGLGLRLIYFSYDVKMKEKGDIPEGYSVSREKKERFSLILESASTNQTSMYLCASSLGRAGGGEQYFGPGTRLTVT.

CDR3 DNA: TGTGCCAGCAAGGCCGTATCCCCGGGGAGGCCCCTAGAAGGCAATGAGCAGTTCTTC. This translates into CASKAVSPGRPLEGNEQFF. This chain uses TRBV27 with TRBJ2-1; a possible D gene is TRBD2 (6 bases). There are 19 residues in the CDR3. Trimming removed 7 bases at V and 6 bases at J, with 31 bases between. The germline V gene encodes CDR1 MNHEY and CDR2 SMNVEV (reference sequence).

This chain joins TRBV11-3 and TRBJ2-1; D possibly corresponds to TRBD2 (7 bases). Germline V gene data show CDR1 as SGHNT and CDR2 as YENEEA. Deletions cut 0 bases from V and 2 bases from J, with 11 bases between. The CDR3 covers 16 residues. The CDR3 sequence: CASSLDGGRTYNEQFF. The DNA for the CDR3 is TGTGCCAGCAGCTTAGACGGGGGGCGGACCTACAATGAGCAGTTCTTC.

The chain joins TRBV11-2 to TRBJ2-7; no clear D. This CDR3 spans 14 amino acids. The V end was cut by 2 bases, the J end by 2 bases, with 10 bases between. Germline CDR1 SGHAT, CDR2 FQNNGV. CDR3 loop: CASSLTVVAYEQYF. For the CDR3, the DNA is TGTGCCAGCAGCTTAACAGTTGTGGCCTACGAGCAGTACTTC. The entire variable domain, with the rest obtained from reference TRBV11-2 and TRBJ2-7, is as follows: EAGVAQSPRYKIIEKRQSVAFWCNPISGHATLYWYQQILGQGPKLLIQFQNNGVVDDSQLPKDRFSAERLKGVDSTLKIQPAKLEDSAVYLCASSLTVVAYEQYFGPGTRLTVT.

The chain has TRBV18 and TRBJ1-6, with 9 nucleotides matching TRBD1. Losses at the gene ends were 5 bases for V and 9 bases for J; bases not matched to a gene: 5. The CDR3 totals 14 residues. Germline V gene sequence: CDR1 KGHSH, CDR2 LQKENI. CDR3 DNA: TGTGCCAGCTCAGCGGACAGGGGTGGTTCACCCCTCCACTTT. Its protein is CASSADRGGSPLHF.

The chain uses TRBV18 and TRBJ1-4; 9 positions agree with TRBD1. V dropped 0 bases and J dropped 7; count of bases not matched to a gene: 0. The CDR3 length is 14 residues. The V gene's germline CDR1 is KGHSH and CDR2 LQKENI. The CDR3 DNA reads TGTGCCAGCTCACCACCGACAGGGGGTGAAAAACTGTTTTTT. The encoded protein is CASSPPTGGEKLFF. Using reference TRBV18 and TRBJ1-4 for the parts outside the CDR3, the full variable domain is NAGVMQNPRHLVRRRGQEARLRCSPMKGHSHVYWYRQLPEEGLKFMVYLQKENIIDESGMPKERFSAEFPKEGPSILRIQQVVRGDSAAYFCASSPPTGGEKLFFGSGTQLSVL.

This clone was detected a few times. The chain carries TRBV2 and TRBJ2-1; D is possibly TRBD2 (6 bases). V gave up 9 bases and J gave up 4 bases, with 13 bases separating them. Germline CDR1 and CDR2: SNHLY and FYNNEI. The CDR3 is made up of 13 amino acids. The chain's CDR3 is CASSAGVYNEQFF. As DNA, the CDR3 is TGTGCCAGTTCAGCGGGCGTATACAATGAGCAGTTCTTC. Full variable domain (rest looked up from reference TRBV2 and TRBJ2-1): EPEVTQTPSHQVTQMGQEVILRCVPISNHLYFYWYRQILGQKVEFLVSFYNNEISEKSEIFDDQFSVERPDGSNFTLKIRSTKLEDSAMYFCASSAGVYNEQFFGPGTRLTVL.

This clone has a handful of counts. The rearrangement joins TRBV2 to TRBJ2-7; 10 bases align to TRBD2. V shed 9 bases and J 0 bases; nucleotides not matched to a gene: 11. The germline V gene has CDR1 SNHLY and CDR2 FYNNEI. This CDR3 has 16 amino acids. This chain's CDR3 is CASSRLSGGISYEQYF. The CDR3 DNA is TGTGCCAGTAGCCGCCTTAGCGGGGGGATCTCCTACGAGCAGTACTTC.

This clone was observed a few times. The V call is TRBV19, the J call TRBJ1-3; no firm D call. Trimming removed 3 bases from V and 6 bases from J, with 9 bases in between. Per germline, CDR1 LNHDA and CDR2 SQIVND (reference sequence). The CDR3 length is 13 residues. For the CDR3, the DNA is TGTGCCAGTAGTATTTCGGCGGCAAACACCATATATTTT. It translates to CASSISAANTIYF.

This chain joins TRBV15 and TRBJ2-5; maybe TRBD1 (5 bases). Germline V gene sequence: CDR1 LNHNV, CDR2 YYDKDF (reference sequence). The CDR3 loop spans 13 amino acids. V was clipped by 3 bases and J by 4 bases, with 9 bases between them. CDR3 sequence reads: CATSRRQRETQYF. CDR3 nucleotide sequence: TGTGCCACCAGCAGGCGACAGCGAGAGACCCAGTACTTC.

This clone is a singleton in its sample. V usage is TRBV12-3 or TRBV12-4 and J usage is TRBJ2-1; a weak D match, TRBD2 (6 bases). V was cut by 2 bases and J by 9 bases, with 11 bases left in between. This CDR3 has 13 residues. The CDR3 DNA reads TGTGCCAGCAGTTTACCGTTGGAGGGTGAGCAGTTCTTC. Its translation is CASSLPLEGEQFF.

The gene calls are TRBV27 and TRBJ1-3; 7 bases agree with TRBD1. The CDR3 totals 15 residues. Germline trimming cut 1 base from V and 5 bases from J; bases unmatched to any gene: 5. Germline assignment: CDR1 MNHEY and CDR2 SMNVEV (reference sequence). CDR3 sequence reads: CASSLYGDSRNTIYF. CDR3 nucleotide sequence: TGTGCCAGCAGTTTATACGGGGACAGCCGAAACACCATATATTTT.

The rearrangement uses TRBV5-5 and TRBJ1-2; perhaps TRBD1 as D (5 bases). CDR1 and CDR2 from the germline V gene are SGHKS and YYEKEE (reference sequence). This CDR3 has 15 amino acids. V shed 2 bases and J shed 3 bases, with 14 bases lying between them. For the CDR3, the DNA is TGTGCCAGCAGCTTTCAACGACAGAATTACTATGGCTACACCTTC. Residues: CASSFQRQNYYGYTF.

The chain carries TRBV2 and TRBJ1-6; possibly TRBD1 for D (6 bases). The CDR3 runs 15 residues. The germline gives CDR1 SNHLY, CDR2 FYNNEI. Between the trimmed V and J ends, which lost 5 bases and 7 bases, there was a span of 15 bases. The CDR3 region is CASSLDRWENSPLHF. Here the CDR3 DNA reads TGTGCCAGCAGTTTAGACAGGTGGGAGAATTCACCCCTCCACTTT.